A single T cell receptor beta chain is shown here with its context. Its antigen is as yet unknown. This CDR3 region has 13 residues. The junction had 6 bases not matched to a gene; V was cut back by 6 bases and J by 6 bases. The V gene's germline CDR1 is MNHNY and CDR2 SVGAGI (reference sequence). The data stem from a study of cytomegalovirus exposure and HLA in healthy donors. The PCR employed 60 Vbeta primers together with 13 Jbeta primers. The table came from immunoSEQ multiplex PCR; TCRdb's copy has only in-frame clones and leaves some out. The sample records about 110,000 clones, about 80% being singletons. Study-wide findings and caveats: Follow-up analysis later connected one missense variant in DCLRE1C with trimming of TCR beta V- and J-genes.

The sequenced sample was PBMCs. J is TRBJ2-7 and V is TRBV6-6; TRBD2 matches 9 bases. This TCR derives from a woman aged 45-65 years in good health and CMV-seropositive. CDR3 amino acids: CASSPGAGGEQYF. DNA for the CDR3: TGTGCCAGCAGCCCAGGAGCGGGAGGCGAGCAGTACTTC.